This T cell receptor (beta chain) was observed in a study of cytomegalovirus exposure and HLA in healthy donors. At the level of the study: A data release that came early held roughly 90 million unique TCRs from HLA-typed donors. Notes on the study in general: Association of a missense DCLRE1C variant with TCR beta V- and J-gene trimming was reported in a later analysis. Cytomegalovirus-associated status was assigned to roughly 160 TCR beta chains.

Regarding this clone: Its antigen is currently unknown.

Per germline, CDR1 SQVTM and CDR2 ANQGSEA. Trimming took 4 bases from V and 0 from J, leaving 6 bases between them. This CDR3 contains 12 residues. Primers: 60 Vbeta forward and 13 Jbeta reverse. TCRdb keeps only in-frame clones here, not all; method: immunoSEQ multiplex PCR. The table shows about 250,000 clones, with about four fifths occurring only once. This receptor was identified in a girl aged 2 to 9 in good health and CMV-seronegative. This chain uses TRBV29-1 with TRBJ1-1; no firm D call. Sequencing input: PBMCs. CDR3 region: CSVVTVNTEAFF. The CDR3 coding sequence is TGCAGCGTTGTTACAGTGAACACTGAAGCTTTCTTT.